Listed below are T cell receptor beta chains from one sample, sequenced in a study of cytomegalovirus exposure and HLA in healthy donors. Assay: immunoSEQ multiplex PCR; the TCRdb copy retains only in-frame clones and omits some. The sample records about 130,000 clones, roughly four fifths being singletons. Sequencing input: PBMCs. These receptors were collected from a male donor in good health and CMV-seropositive. CDR3s include the opening cysteine and the closing phenylalanine or tryptophan. D genes are given only for firm matches. The size entry is marked missing in some rows and otherwise reads once, few, many or a size class.

TRBJ2-7 | TRBD1 | . | TRBV6-5 | TGTGCCAGCAGTTTCTCGGGACAGTACGAGCAGTACTTC | CASSFSGQYEQYF
TRBJ2-2 | . | . | TRBV9 | TGTGCCAGCAGCGTAGCCAGGAACATGGCAACCGGGGAGCTGTTTTTT | CASSVARNMATGELFF
TRBJ2-7 | . | . | TRBV11-2 | TGTGCCAGCAGCCTCTCCGATGGACTTCCCTACGAGCAGTACTTC | CASSLSDGLPYEQYF
TRBJ2-7 | TRBD1 | . | TRBV5-8 | TGTGCCAGCAGCTTGTTTGATCCGGGACAGCTCTACGAGCAGTACTTC | CASSLFDPGQLYEQYF
TRBJ2-3 | TRBD2 | . | TRBV4-3 | TGCGCCAGCAGTGGACCGGGAGGAGGTACGCAGTATTTT | CASSGPGGGTQYF
TRBJ2-2 | . | . | TRBV27 | TGTGCCAGCAGCCGCTCACCTACGGTCACCGGGGAGCTGTTTTTT | CASSRSPTVTGELFF
TRBJ2-7 | TRBD1 | once | TRBV27 | TGTGCCAGCAGTCCACGGACAGGGAACTACGAGCAGTACTTC | CASSPRTGNYEQYF
TRBJ2-7 | . | . | TRBV5-4 | TGTGCCAGCAGCCCCACGAGGGGGAACGAGCAGTACTTC | CASSPTRGNEQYF
TRBJ2-6 | TRBD1 | . | TRBV5-3 | TGTGCCAGAAGCTGGACAGGGGAAAGGGGCTCTGGGGCCAACGTCCTGACTTTC | CARSWTGERGSGANVLTF
TRBJ2-1 | TRBD2 | few | TRBV6-5 | TGTGCCAGCAGTTACTCGGCTAGCGGGATCCAAGAGGAGCAGTTCTTC | CASSYSASGIQEEQFF
TRBJ1-2 | TRBD1 | . | TRBV7-2 | TGTGCCAGCAGCTTAGGGGACAGGGTGAATGGCTACACCTTC | CASSLGDRVNGYTF
TRBJ1-2 | TRBD1 | few | TRBV4-3 | TGCGCCAGCAGCCTAACAGGGGGCTATGGCTACACCTTC | CASSLTGGYGYTF
TRBJ1-5 | . | . | TRBV11-2 | TGTGCCAGCAGCTTGCAGGGACTGATCAATCAGCCCCAGCATTTT | CASSLQGLINQPQHF
TRBJ2-2 | TRBD2 | . | TRBV15 | TGTGCCACCAGCTCCGGGGGGGCGAACACCGGGGAGCTGTTTTTT | CATSSGGANTGELFF
TRBJ2-7 | TRBD1 | . | TRBV29-1 | TGCAGCGTTGAGACTGGGACAGGGACTACCTACGAGCAGTACTTC | CSVETGTGTTYEQYF
TRBJ2-5 | . | . | TRBV15 | TGTGCCACCAGCGCTACCGGAGAGACCCAGTACTTC | CATSATGETQYF
TRBJ2-7 | . | few | TRBV11-3 | TGTGCCAGCAGTCAGTCCCCGGGATCCGACTACGAGCAGTACTTC | CASSQSPGSDYEQYF
TRBJ2-2 | . | . | TRBV10-3 | TGTGCCATCAGTGAGTCCATGGCAGGGGTAACCGGGGAGCTGTTTTTT | CAISESMAGVTGELFF
TRBJ2-5 | . | few | TRBV10-2 | TGCGCCACCAGGTGGGCCTACCAAGAGACCCAGTACTTC | CATRWAYQETQYF
TRBJ2-1 | . | . | TRBV7-3 | TGTGCCAGCAGCTCCAAAGGGCGGGGAGGTTACAATGAGCAGTTCTTC | CASSSKGRGGYNEQFF
TRBJ1-2 | TRBD1 | once | TRBV7-9 | TGTGCCAGCAGCTCAGGGCAGGGGGTTGTCTATGGCTACACCTTC | CASSSGQGVVYGYTF
TRBJ1-3 | TRBD1 | . | TRBV2 | TGTGCCAGCAGCACACAGGGGACGGCTGGAAACACCATATATTTT | CASSTQGTAGNTIYF
TRBJ2-7 | TRBD2 | once | TRBV27 | TGTGCCAGCAGTTCACCGGGACTAGGTCCCTACGAGCAGTACTTC | CASSSPGLGPYEQYF
TRBJ2-2 | . | . | TRBV30 | TGTGCCTGGAGTAAGGGGGCCGGGGAGCTGTTTTTT | CAWSKGAGELFF
TRBJ2-7 | TRBD1 | . | TRBV30 | TGTGCCTGGAGTGTGGGACAGGGAAGCGAGCAGTACTTC | CAWSVGQGSEQYF
TRBJ2-4 | TRBD2 | . | TRBV11-2 | TGTGCCAGCAGCCCTCCTGATGGTAGCGGGAACATTCAGTACTTC | CASSPPDGSGNIQYF
TRBJ2-5 | . | . | TRBV7-9 | TGTGCCAGCAGCTTAGAGGGGCTCGGGACCCAGTACTTC | CASSLEGLGTQYF
TRBJ1-3 | . | . | TRBV10-1 | TGCGCCACCATGGCCGGGACATCAAAGAAGCCCATATATTTT | CATMAGTSKKPIYF
TRBJ2-1 | . | . | TRBV10-2 | TGCGCCAGCAGGGGGGGAGCGGTTTACAATGAGCAGTTCTTC | CASRGGAVYNEQFF
TRBJ2-1 | . | . | TRBV27 | TGTGCCAGCAGCGACAGGTACAATGAGCAGTTCTTC | CASSDRYNEQFF
TRBJ2-2 | TRBD2 | . | TRBV27 | TGTGCCAGCAGTTTCAGTGGCCGGGGGGCCGGGGAGCTGTTTTTT | CASSFSGRGAGELFF
TRBJ2-7 | . | . | TRBV11-2 | TGTGCCAGCAGCTACACCTACGAGCAGTACTTC | CASSYTYEQYF
TRBJ1-2 | TRBD1 | . | TRBV6-1 | TGTGCCAGCATTGTACAGGGGGAAGCTAACTATGGCTACACCTTC | CASIVQGEANYGYTF
TRBJ1-6 | . | once | TRBV28 | TGTGCCAGCAGTTTAGGAGGGTTTAGGTCACCCCTCCACTTT | CASSLGGFRSPLHF
TRBJ1-2 | TRBD1 | . | TRBV4-3 | TGCGCCAGCAGCCAATCGGACAGGGGAGCCTATGGCTACACCTTC | CASSQSDRGAYGYTF
TRBJ2-5 | TRBD2 | . | TRBV28 | TGTGCCAGCAGTTCATTACCTCGGGAGGGGCGAGGAGAGACCCAGTACTTC | CASSSLPREGRGETQYF
TRBJ1-5 | . | . | TRBV28 | TGTGCCAGCAGTTTATCGACGGAGGATCAGCCCCAGCATTTT | CASSLSTEDQPQHF
TRBJ2-3 | . | . | TRBV29-1 | TGCAGCGTTGAAGATCTTAGAGATACGCAGTATTTT | CSVEDLRDTQYF
TRBJ2-3 | . | . | TRBV7-9 | TGTGCCAGCAGCTTAGACCGGGACTCACCAGGTACAGATACGCAGTATTTT | CASSLDRDSPGTDTQYF
TRBJ1-2 | TRBD1 | . | TRBV30 | TGTGCCTGGAAACAACTCGGGACAGGGTTTGGCTACACCTTC | CAWKQLGTGFGYTF
TRBJ2-1 | TRBD2 | . | TRBV27 | TGTGCCACCGAGGGGACTAGCGATGAGCAGTTCTTC | CATEGTSDEQFF
TRBJ2-7 | TRBD2 | once | TRBV7-2 | TGTGCCAGCAGCTTAGACCCGCGGGGGGGGAACGAGCAGTACTTC | CASSLDPRGGNEQYF
TRBJ1-2 | TRBD1 | . | TRBV6-1 | TGTGCCAGCAGTGAATGGACAGGGGGAGCAGGGGGCTACACCTTC | CASSEWTGGAGGYTF
TRBJ2-5 | . | . | TRBV28 | TGTGCCAGCAGTTTCGAAACATCTGGGGCGAGGGAGACCCAGTACTTC | CASSFETSGARETQYF
TRBJ2-3 | . | . | TRBV7-2 | TGTGCCAGCAGCTCCGGGACTAGCACAGATACGCAGTATTTT | CASSSGTSTDTQYF
TRBJ2-3 | . | . | TRBV6-6 | TGTGCCAGCAGTTACCCGGGAGCAGGAGATACGCAGTATTTT | CASSYPGAGDTQYF
TRBJ2-4 | . | . | TRBV15 | TGTGCCACCAGCAGTGGGGAGCACCACATTCAGTACTTC | CATSSGEHHIQYF
TRBJ2-7 | TRBD1 | . | TRBV7-9 | TGTGCCAGCAGCGCGGGACAGGTGTCCTACGAGCAGTACTTC | CASSAGQVSYEQYF
TRBJ1-4 | TRBD1 | . | TRBV4-2 | TGTGCCAGCAGCCAGCCCGGGACAGGGGGTGAAAAACTGTTTTTT | CASSQPGTGGEKLFF
TRBJ2-7 | TRBD1 | . | TRBV4-3 | TGCGCCAGCAGCAACCGGGACAGCTCCTACGAGCAGTACTTC | CASSNRDSSYEQYF
TRBJ2-1 | . | . | TRBV19 | TGTGCCAGTACCCTAGGCAGTCACAATGAGCAGTTCTTC | CASTLGSHNEQFF
TRBJ2-3 | TRBD2 | . | TRBV27 | TGTGCCAGCAGTTTAACTAGCGGAAGCACAGATACGCAGTATTTT | CASSLTSGSTDTQYF
TRBJ2-1 | TRBD1 | . | TRBV28 | TGTGCCAGCAGTCCATATGGCCCGGGGACAGGGGGGTCCTACAATGAGCAGTTCTTC | CASSPYGPGTGGSYNEQFF
TRBJ2-7 | TRBD2 | . | TRBV4-2 | TGTGCCAGCAGCCCCCCCTCCCTCGGACTAGCGGGGGGCGCCTACGAGCAGTACTTC | CASSPPSLGLAGGAYEQYF
TRBJ2-1 | TRBD2 | . | TRBV19 | TGTGCCAGTACCACCAGCGGGAGCTCCTACAATGAGCAGTTCTTC | CASTTSGSSYNEQFF
TRBJ1-6 | TRBD1 | . | TRBV7-3 | TGTGCCAGCAGCTCCGGGACAGCGAATTCACCCCTCCACTTT | CASSSGTANSPLHF
TRBJ2-7 | . | . | TRBV7-2 | TGTGCCAGCAGCCTATCCTCGAACTCCTACGAGCAGTACTTC | CASSLSSNSYEQYF
TRBJ2-2 | TRBD2 | . | TRBV9 | TGTGCCAGCAGCGTCTCTGCGGGAGGGCCACGCGACACCGGGGAGCTGTTTTTT | CASSVSAGGPRDTGELFF
TRBJ1-1 | TRBD1 | . | TRBV4-2 | TGTGCCAGCAGCCATGGACAGGGGGCGGGGACTGAAGCTTTCTTT | CASSHGQGAGTEAFF